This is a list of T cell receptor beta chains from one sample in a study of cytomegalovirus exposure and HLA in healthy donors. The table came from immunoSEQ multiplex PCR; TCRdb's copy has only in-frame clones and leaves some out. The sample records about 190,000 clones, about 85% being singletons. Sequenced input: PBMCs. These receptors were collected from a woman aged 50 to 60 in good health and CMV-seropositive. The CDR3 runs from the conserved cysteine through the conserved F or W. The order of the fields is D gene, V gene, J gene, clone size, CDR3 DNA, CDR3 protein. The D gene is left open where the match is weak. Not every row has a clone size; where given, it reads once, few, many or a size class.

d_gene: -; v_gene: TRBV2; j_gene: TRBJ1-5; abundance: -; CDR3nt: TGTGCCAGCAGTCGGGGAGGGAGAAGCAATCAGCCCCAGCATTTT; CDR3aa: CASSRGGRSNQPQHF
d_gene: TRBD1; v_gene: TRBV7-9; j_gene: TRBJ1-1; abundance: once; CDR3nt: TGTGCCAGCAGCAAATTCACAGGGGCTGGTGGCACTGAAGCTTTCTTT; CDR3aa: CASSKFTGAGGTEAFF
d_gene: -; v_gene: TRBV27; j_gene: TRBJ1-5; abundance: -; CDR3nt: TGTGCCAGCAGTCAGACAACAGGTTTTAGCAATCAGCCCCAGCATTTT; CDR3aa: CASSQTTGFSNQPQHF
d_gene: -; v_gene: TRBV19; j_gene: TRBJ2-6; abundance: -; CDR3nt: TGTGCCAGTAGTATGGGAAGGGGCGCGGTAGCTGGGGCCAACGTCCTGACTTTC; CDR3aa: CASSMGRGAVAGANVLTF
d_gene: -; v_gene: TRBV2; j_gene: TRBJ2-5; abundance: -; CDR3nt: TGTGCCAGCAGTGAAGCGCTAGGGGGGGCTCCCCTATACTTC; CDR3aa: CASSEALGGAPLYF
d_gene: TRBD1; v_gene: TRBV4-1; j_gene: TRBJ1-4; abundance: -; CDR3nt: TGCGCCAGCAGCCGTGGGACAGGGGTGGCTAATGAAAAACTGTTTTTT; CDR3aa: CASSRGTGVANEKLFF
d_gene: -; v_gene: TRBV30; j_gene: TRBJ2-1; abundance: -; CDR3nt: TGTGCCTGGAGTTTAGGTGGGTCGGGTACTGAGCAGTTCTTC; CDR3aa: CAWSLGGSGTEQFF
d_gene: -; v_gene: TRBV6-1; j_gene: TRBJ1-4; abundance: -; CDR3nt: TGTGCCAGCAGTCCAAACGTAGCCTCTAATGAAAAACTGTTTTTT; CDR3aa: CASSPNVASNEKLFF
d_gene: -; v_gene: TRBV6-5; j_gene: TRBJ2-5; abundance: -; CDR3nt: TGTGCCAGCAGTCCCTTTGGGAGACAAGAGACCCAGTACTTC; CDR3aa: CASSPFGRQETQYF
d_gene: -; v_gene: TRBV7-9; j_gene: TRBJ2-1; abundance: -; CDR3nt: TGTGCCAGCAGCCGCCTTAGCGGCGACTCCTACAATGAGCAGTTCTTC; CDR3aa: CASSRLSGDSYNEQFF
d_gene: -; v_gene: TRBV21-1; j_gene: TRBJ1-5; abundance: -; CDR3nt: TGTGCCAGCAGCAAATCAGGGGCCTACAATCAGCCCCAGCATTTT; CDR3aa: CASSKSGAYNQPQHF
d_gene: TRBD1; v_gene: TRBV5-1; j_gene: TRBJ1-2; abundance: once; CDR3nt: TGCGCCAGCACCGGGGACAGGGGCAATCACTATGGCTACACCTTC; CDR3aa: CASTGDRGNHYGYTF
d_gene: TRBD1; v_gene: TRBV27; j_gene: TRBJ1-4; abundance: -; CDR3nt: TGTGCCAGCAGTCCTGGACAGGGGGTGGCGGGTGGTGAAAAACTGTTTTTT; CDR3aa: CASSPGQGVAGGEKLFF
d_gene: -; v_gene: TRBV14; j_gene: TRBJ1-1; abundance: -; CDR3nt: TGTGCCAGCAGCCAAGATAGACAGTCCTTT; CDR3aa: CASSQDRQSF
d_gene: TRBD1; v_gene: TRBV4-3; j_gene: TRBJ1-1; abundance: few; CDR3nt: TGCGCCAGCAGCCTTCTTCGGGCAGGGGGAAACACTGAAGCTTTCTTT; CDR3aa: CASSLLRAGGNTEAFF
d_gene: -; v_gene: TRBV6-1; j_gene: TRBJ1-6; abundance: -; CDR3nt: TGTGCCAGCAGTGAAGAGTTCATGGTAGGGGTGGCGGTTAATTCACCCCTCCACTTT; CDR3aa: CASSEEFMVGVAVNSPLHF
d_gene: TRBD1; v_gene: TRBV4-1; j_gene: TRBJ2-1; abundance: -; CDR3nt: TGCGCCAGCAGCCAAGAAGGGACAGGGTTTCTGGAGCAGTTCTTC; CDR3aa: CASSQEGTGFLEQFF
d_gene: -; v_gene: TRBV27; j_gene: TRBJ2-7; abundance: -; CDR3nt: TGTGCCAGCAGTTTATCGCCCCTTTCCCCAGTCTACGAGCAGTACTTC; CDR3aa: CASSLSPLSPVYEQYF
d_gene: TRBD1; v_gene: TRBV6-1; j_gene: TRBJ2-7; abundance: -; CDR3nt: TGTGCCAGCAGGGAAGCGGACAGGGGGTTCTACGAGCAGTACTTC; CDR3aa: CASREADRGFYEQYF
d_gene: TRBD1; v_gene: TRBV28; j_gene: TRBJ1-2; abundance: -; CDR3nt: TGTGCCAGCAGGACAGGGGGCTACTATGGCTACACCTTC; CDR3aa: CASRTGGYYGYTF
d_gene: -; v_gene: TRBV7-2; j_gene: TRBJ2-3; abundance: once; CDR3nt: TGTGCCAGCAGCTTAGCCCTTTCTTTGGATACGCAGTATTTT; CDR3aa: CASSLALSLDTQYF
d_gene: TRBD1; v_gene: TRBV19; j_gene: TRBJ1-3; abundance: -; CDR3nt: TGTGCCAGTAGTGCCGGGGACAGGGACTCTGGAAACACCATATATTTT; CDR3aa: CASSAGDRDSGNTIYF
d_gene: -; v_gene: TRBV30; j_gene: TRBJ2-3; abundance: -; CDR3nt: TGTGCCTGGAGTTCTGGGGGCCCGCAGGATTTT; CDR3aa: CAWSSGGPQDF
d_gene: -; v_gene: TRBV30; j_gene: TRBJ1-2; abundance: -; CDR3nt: TGTGCCTGGAGTGTCTCAGGGCGACGATCCTATGGCTACACCTTC; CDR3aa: CAWSVSGRRSYGYTF
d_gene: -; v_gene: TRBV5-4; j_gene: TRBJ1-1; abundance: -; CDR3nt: TGTGCCAGCAGCTCTATGCTCCGAGAGACTGAAGCTTTCTTT; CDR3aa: CASSSMLRETEAFF
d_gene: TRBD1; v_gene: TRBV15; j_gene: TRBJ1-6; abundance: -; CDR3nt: TGTGCCACCAGCCGAAGACAGGGTGCGGGCTCACCCCTCCACTTT; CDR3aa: CATSRRQGAGSPLHF
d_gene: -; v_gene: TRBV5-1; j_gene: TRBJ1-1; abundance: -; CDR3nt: TGCGCCAGCAGCGCGCATCACGGGGGGGGAGGAACTGAAGCTTTCTTT; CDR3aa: CASSAHHGGGGTEAFF
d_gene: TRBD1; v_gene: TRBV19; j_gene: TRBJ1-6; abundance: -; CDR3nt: TGTGCCAGTAGTTCCGGGACAGGGGTTTCACCCCTCCACTTT; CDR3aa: CASSSGTGVSPLHF
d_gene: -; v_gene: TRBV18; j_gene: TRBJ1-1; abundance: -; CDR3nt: TGTGCCAGCTCACCACAGGGGGGGAGCACTGAAGCTTTCTTT; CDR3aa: CASSPQGGSTEAFF
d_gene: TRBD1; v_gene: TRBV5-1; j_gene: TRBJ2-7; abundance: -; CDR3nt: TGTGCCAGCAGCTTGCTCCCCGGGACAGGCTCCTACGAGCAGTACTTC; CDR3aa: CASSLLPGTGSYEQYF
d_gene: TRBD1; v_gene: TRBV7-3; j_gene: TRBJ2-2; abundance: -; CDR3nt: TGTGCCAGCAGCTTAAACAGGGGTCGGGGCACCGGGGAGCTGTTTTTT; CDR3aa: CASSLNRGRGTGELFF
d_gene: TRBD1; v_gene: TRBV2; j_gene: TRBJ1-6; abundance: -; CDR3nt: TGTGCCAGCAATTGGGCCGACAGGGGCCCCCAGAATTCACCCCTCCACTTT; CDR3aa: CASNWADRGPQNSPLHF
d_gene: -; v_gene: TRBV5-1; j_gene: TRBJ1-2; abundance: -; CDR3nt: TGCGCCAGCAGCAAATACAGGGCAGCTAACTATGGCTACACCTTC; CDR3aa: CASSKYRAANYGYTF
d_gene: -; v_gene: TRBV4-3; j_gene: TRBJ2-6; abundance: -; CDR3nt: TGCGCCAGCAGTCCAGTTTACTCTGGGGCCAACGTCCTGACTTTC; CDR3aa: CASSPVYSGANVLTF
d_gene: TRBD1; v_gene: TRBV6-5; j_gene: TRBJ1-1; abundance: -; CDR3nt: TGTGCCAGCAGTACGACAGGGGTAGGAACTGAAGCTTTCTTT; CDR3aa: CASSTTGVGTEAFF
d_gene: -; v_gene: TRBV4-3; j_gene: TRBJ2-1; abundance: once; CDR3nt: TGCGCCAGCAGCCAGACGCTCGGCGGGTACAATGAGCAGTTCTTC; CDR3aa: CASSQTLGGYNEQFF
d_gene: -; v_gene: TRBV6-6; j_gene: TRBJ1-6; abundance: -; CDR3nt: TGTGCCAGCGGCCGATATCTTCGAACCGATTCACCCCTCCACTTT; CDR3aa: CASGRYLRTDSPLHF
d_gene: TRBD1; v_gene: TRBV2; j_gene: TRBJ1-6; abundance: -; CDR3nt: TGTGCCAGCAGTGACCGGGACAGCCGATATTCACCCCTCCACTTT; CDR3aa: CASSDRDSRYSPLHF
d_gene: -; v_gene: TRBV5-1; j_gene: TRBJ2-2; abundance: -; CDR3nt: TGCGCCAGCAGCATAGGACAGACGAACACCGGGGAGCTGTTTTTT; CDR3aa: CASSIGQTNTGELFF
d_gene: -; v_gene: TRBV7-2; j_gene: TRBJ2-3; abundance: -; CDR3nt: TGTGCCAGCAGCTTACAGGCTACCCGCACAGATACGCAGTATTTT; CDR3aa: CASSLQATRTDTQYF
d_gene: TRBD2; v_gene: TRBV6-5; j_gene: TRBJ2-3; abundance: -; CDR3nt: TGTGCCAGCAGTGAGCGGGGCCGCACAGATACGCAGTATTTT; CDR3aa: CASSERGRTDTQYF
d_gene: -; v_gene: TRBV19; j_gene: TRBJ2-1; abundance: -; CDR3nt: TGTGCCAGTAGTATTCCCGGGAAGTTATACAATGAGCAGTTCTTC; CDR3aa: CASSIPGKLYNEQFF
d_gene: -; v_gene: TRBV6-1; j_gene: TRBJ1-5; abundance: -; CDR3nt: TGTGCCAGCAGTACAGGCTACCCCAATCAGCCCCAGCATTTT; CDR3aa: CASSTGYPNQPQHF
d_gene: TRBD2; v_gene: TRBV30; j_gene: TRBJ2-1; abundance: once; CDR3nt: TGTGCCTGGGGGGGCGGGGGGCGAATCAATGAGCAGTTCTTC; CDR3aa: CAWGGGGRINEQFF
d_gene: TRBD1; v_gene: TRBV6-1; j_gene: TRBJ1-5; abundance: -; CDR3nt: TGTGCCAGCAGTGCCTTCGGACAGGTGGGCAATCAGCCCCAGCATTTT; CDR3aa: CASSAFGQVGNQPQHF
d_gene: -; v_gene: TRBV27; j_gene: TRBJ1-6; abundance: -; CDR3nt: TGTGCCAGCAGCCCCAAGGGGGGGAGCTCCTATAATTCACCCCTCCACTTT; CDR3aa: CASSPKGGSSYNSPLHF
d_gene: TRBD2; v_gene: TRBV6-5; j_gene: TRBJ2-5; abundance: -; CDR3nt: TGTGCCAGCAGTTACTCCTTTAGCGGGGGTCGAGAGACCCAGTACTTC; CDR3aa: CASSYSFSGGRETQYF
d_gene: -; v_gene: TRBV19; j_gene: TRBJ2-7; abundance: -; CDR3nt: TGTGCCAGTAGTATGCGCAACTACGAGCAGTACTTC; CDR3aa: CASSMRNYEQYF
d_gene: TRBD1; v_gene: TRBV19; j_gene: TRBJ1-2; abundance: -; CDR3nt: TGTGCCAGTAGGGTAACAGGGGGCGTCGGCTACACCTTC; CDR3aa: CASRVTGGVGYTF
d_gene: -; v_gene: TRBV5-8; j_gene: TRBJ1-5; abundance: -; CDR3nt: TGTGCCAGCAGCTCCCGGTTCATGCCCCAGCATTTT; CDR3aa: CASSSRFMPQHF
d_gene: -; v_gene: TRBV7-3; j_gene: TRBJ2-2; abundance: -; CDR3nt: TGTGCCAGCAGCTTAATCTCTCTCGGGGAGCTGTTTTTT; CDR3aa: CASSLISLGELFF
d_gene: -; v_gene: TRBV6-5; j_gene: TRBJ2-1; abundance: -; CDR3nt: TGTGCCAGCAGCGGAGGAACCGGGCCCTCTAAGCAGTTCTTC; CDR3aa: CASSGGTGPSKQFF
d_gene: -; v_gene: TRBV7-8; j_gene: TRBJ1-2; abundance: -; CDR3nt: TGTGCCAGCAGCTTGTACAGGGCCTGGGGCTATGGCTACACCTTC; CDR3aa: CASSLYRAWGYGYTF
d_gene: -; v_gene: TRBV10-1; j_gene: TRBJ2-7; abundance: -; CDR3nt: TGCGCCAGCAGCCAACGACTGGGGGGGCGCAACGAGCAGTACTTC; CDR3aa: CASSQRLGGRNEQYF